This T cell receptor (beta chain) was recorded in a study of T cells after yellow fever vaccination. TCRdb passed the 5' RACE reads through MiXCR, listing each CDR3 protein once. The top ten hold just over 40% of the sample, which has fewer than 100,000 distinct CDR3 sequences, around 5.5% seen once. Findings and limits, study-wide: Only a small proportion of the clonotypes turned up in both the CD4 and the CD8 compartments, likely arising from convergent recombination. On re-exposure, the response was weaker but peaked faster, at day 5 versus 15.

Remarks on this clonotype: What it recognizes is unknown.

J gave up 3 bases and V 0 bases, and 8 bases lay outside the gene matches. This CDR3 comprises 16 residues. Germline CDR1 ENHRY, CDR2 SYGVKD. The TCR sequence derives from a man between 18 and 29 years old who received the YFV17D yellow fever vaccine. The sample consisted of CD8+ T cells sorted from PBMCs, taken 10 days after the yellow fever booster vaccination. The chain combines TRBV10-3 with TRBJ2-7, with 7 bases aligning to TRBD2. CDR3 sequence reads: CAISESSGGGGYEQYF. CDR3 bases: TGTGCCATCAGTGAGTCGTCGGGTGGCGGGGGCTACGAGCAGTACTTC.